These T cell receptor beta chains were read from a single sample in a study of Graves' ophthalmopathy and Graves' hyperthyroidism. TCRdb recomputed calls from the multiplex PCR reads with MiXCR, one row per CDR3 protein. The sample carries hundreds of thousands of distinct CDR3 sequences, roughly 21% recorded once. Sequenced input: peripheral blood. The source is a woman in her 50s with Graves' ophthalmopathy. The CDR3 runs from the conserved cysteine through the conserved F or W. The size entry is marked missing in some rows and otherwise reads once, few, many or a size class.

clone size,V gene,CDR3 protein
many,TRBV6-2/TRBV6-3,CASSYGRSEQYF
many,TRBV6-1,CASSEGDRPNTGELFF
many,TRBV28,CASRGMAGDYEQYF
many,TRBV19,CASSPRQGPDTQYF
many,TRBV12-3/TRBV12-4,CATQPGLYTEAFF
NA,TRBV2,CASSSSKAAYEQYF
many,TRBV6-5,CASAARGANVLTF
few,TRBV2,CASSDGPSIPEGLTF
few,TRBV29-1,CSVGVTSGVSYEQYF
NA,TRBV6-1,CASSRQGVNEKLFF
many,TRBV30,CAWTGGGYGYTF
many,TRBV7-9,CASSLGGGEQFF
many,TRBV5-1,CASSLDRDQLYEQYF
NA,TRBV15,CATSRRSWDRDTEAFF
NA,TRBV11-1,CASSLLQGGAETQYF
many,TRBV28,CASTPGRGQGNQPQHF
few,TRBV11-2,CASSPTLGRDTQYF
many,TRBV4-1,CASSQDYANQETQYF
many,TRBV14,CASSQEWTSSYEQYF
NA,TRBV9,CASSQGLAEPYEQYF
many,TRBV29-1,CSVETRNYEQYF
many,TRBV27,CASSSWREKGTQYF
many,TRBV5-1,CASSWGNGNYEQYF
many,TRBV5-1,CASGQVNTEAFF
many,TRBV28,CASSFGSMNTEAFF
many,TRBV12-3/TRBV12-4,CASRPRTFNAEGYTF
many,TRBV5-1,CASSWGQTTGELFF
many,TRBV15,CATSRDQNYGYTF
NA,TRBV6-2/TRBV6-3,CASSYTTYGTGTPQVKTEAFF
once,TRBV28,CASSSHGTSGEAFF
many,TRBV7-2,CASSPRDRVGSYEQYF
many,TRBV19,CASSSYGLPQETQYF
many,TRBV19,CASSSGNSKDSPLHF
many,TRBV4-2,CASSQATTGNSPLHF